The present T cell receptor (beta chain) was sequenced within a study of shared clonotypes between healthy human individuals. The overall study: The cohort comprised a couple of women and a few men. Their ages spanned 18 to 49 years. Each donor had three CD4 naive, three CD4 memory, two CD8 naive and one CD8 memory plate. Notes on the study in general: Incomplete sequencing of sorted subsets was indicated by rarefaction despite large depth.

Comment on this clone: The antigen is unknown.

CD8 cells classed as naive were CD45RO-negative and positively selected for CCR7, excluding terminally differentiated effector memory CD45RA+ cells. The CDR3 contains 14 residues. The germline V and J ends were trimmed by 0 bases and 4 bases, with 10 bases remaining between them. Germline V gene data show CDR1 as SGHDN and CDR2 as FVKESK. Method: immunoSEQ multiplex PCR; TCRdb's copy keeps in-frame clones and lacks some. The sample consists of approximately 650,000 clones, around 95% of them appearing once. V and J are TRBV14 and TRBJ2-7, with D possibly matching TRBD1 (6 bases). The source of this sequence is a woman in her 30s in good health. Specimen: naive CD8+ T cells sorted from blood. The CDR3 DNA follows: TGTGCCAGCAGCCAAGAGGGGACACTTTACGAGCAGTACTTC. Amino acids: CASSQEGTLYEQYF. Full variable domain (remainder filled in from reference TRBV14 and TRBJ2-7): EAGVTQFPSHSVIEKGQTVTLRCDPISGHDNLYWYRRVMGKEIKFLLHFVKESKQDESGMPNNRFLAERTGGTYSTLKVQPAELEDSGVYFCASSQEGTLYEQYFGPGTRLTVT.